Presented here are 3 T cell receptor beta chains from one specimen sequenced in a study of blood T cell repertoires in COVID-19 (TCRdb year 2020). Library construction relied on the immunoSEQ multiplex PCR assay. The table comes from immuneACCESS by way of TCRdb, which keeps in-frame sequences with V and J called. Part of the clones is missing from these tables; in studies checked, under half for an unresolved V gene and the rest for unknown reasons. For this sample the table gives fewer than 300,000 clones, of which 84% were detected only once. The top ten constitute around 7.8% of the sample. The source material was peripheral blood. Receptors were obtained from a human donor in a cohort sampled during active COVID-19.

This clone showed up just once. This chain links TRBV10-2 with TRBJ1-1; 7 bases align to TRBD1. The CDR3 contains 12 residues. Germline CDR1 WSHSY, CDR2 SAAADI. Trimming removed 6 bases from V and 4 bases from J; junction bases left unmatched: 2. The CDR3 loop reads CASRQGGTEAFF. CDR3 sequence (DNA): TGCGCCAGCAGGCAGGGGGGCACTGAAGCTTTCTTT.

The rearrangement joins TRBV6-5 to TRBJ2-3, with a weak D call TRBD2 (5 bases). Germline assignment: CDR1 MNHEY and CDR2 SVGAGI. With 1 base removed from V and 5 bases from J, the gap between germline ends came to 10 bases. CDR3 length: 14 amino acids. This chain's CDR3 is CASSYFSGEDTQYF. DNA of the CDR3: TGTGCCAGCAGTTACTTTTCCGGGGAAGATACGCAGTATTTT.

The chain is built from TRBV5-1 and TRBJ1-4; maybe TRBD1 (6 bases). CDR1 and CDR2 (germline): SGHRS, YFSETQ. The germline V and J ends were trimmed by 0 bases and 8 bases, with 17 bases remaining between them. This CDR3 spans 16 amino acids. Written as DNA, the CDR3 is TGCGCCAGCAGCTTGGGGGCTTCTGGGACACGGGAAAAACTGTTTTTT. This sequence encodes CASSLGASGTREKLFF.